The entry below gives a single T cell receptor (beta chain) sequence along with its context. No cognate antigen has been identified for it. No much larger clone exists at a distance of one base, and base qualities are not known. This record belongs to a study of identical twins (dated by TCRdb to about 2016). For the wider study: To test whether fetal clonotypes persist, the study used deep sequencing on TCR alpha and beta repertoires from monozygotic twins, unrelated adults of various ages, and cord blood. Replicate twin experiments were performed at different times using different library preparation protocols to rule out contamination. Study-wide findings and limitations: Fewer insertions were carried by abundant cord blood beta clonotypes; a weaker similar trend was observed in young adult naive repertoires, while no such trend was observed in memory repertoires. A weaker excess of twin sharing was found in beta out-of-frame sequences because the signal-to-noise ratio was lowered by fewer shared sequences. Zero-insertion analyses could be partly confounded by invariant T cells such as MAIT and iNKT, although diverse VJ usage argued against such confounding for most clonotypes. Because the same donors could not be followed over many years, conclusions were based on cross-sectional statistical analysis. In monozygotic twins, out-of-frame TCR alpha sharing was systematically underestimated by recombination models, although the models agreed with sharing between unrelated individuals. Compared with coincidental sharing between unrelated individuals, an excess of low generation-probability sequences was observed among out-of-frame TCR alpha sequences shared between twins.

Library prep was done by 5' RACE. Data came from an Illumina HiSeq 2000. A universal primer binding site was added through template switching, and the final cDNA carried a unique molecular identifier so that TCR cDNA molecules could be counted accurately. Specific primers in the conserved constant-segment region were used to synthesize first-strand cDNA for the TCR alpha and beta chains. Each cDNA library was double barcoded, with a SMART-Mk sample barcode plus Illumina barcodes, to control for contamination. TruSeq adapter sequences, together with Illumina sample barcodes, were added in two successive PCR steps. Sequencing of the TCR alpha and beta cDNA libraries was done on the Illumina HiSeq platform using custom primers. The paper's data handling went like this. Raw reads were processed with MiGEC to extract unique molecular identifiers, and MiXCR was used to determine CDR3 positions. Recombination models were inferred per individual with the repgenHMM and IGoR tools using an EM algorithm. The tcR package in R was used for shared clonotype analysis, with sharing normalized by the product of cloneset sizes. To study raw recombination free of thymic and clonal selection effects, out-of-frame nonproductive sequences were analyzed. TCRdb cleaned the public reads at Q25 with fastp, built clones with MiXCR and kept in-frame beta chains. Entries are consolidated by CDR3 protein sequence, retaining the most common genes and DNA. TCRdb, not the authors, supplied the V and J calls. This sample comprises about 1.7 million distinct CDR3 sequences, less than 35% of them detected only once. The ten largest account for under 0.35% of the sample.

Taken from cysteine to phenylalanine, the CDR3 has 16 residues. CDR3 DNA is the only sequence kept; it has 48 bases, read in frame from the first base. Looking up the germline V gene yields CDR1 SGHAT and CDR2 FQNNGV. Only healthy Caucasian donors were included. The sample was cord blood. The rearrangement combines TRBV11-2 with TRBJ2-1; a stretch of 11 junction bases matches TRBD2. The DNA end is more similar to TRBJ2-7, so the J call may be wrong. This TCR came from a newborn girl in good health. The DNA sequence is TGTGCCAGCAGCATGTTAGCGGGGGGGCCCTACAATGAGCAGTACTTC. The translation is CASSMLAGGPYNEQYF.